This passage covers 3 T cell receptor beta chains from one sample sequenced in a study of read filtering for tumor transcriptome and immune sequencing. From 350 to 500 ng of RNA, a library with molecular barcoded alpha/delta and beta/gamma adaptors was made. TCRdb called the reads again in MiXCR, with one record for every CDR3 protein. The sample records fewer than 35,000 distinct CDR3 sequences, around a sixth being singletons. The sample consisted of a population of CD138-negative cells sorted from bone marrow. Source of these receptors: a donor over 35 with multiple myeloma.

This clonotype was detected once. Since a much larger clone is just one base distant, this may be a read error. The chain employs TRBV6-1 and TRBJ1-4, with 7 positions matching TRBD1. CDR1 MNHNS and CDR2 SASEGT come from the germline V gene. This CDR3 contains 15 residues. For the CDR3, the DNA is TGTGTCAGCAGCTCCCCCGGGACAGAGAATGAAAAACTGTTTTTT. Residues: CVSSSPGTENEKLFF.

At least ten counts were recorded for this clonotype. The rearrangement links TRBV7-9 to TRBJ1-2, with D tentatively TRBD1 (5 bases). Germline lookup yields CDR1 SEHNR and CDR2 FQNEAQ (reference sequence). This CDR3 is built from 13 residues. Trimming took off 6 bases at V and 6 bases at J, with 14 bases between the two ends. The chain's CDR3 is CASSPGWGDGYTF. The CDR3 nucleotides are TGTGCCAGCAGTCCAGGTTGGGGCGATGGCTACACCTTC.

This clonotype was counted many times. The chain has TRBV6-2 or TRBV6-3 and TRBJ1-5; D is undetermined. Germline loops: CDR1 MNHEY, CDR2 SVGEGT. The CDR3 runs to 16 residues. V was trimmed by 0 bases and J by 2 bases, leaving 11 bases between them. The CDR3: CASSYSIDRGNQPQHF. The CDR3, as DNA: TGTGCCAGCAGTTACTCAATAGATCGAGGCAATCAGCCCCAGCATTTT.